This TCR beta chain originates from a study of cytomegalovirus exposure and HLA in healthy donors. The CDR3 is made up of 14 amino acids. V gave up 0 bases and J gave up 4 bases, with 9 bases separating them. Per the germline V gene, CDR1 is LGHNA and CDR2 is YSLEER. This clone was counted once. No antigen is known for it. Findings and caveats of the study: In a later analysis, compared with equally common non-associated chains, HLA-associated beta chains were more expanded.

This PCR relied on a set of 60 Vbeta primers and 13 Jbeta primers. Profiled with immunoSEQ multiplex PCR; TCRdb holds only in-frame clones, not every one. The sample yields about 160,000 clones, just under 75% seen once. This chain connects TRBV4-3 to TRBJ1-1; a possible D gene is TRBD1 (5 bases). What was sequenced was PBMCs. The receptor was derived from a woman between 18 and 29 years old in good health and CMV-seronegative. The CDR3 sequence is CASSQENGGTEAFF. The CDR3 DNA reads TGCGCCAGCAGCCAAGAGAACGGGGGCACTGAAGCTTTCTTT.